Each of the 20 T cell receptor beta chains below was sequenced from the same sample in a study of blood T cell repertoires in COVID-19. TCRdb's table, derived via immunoSEQ multiplex PCR, lists solely in-frame clones and lacks some. The profile covers 100,000 to 150,000 clones, with about four fifths appearing a single time and about 12% taken by the ten largest. The sample comprised peripheral blood. The receptor set was obtained from a human donor in a cohort sampled during active COVID-19.

The chain couples TRBV5-1 to TRBJ2-3; D possibly corresponds to TRBD1 (6 bases). Trimming left V 2 bases short and J 9 bases short, with 13 bases between. The CDR3 totals 13 residues. Germline V lookup: CDR1 SGHRS, CDR2 YFSETQ. The CDR3 nucleotides are TGCGCCAGCAGCTTCCAGGGGCTAGGCACGCAGTATTTT. Translation: CASSFQGLGTQYF.

The chain uses TRBV6-5 and TRBJ2-7; 7 bases agree with TRBD1. This CDR3 spans 12 amino acids. In germline, CDR1 is MNHEY, CDR2 SVGAGI. The trim removed 8 bases at V and 7 bases at J, leaving 8 bases unmatched. The CDR3 sequence is CASQGPGGEQYF. The CDR3 DNA reads as TGTGCCAGCCAGGGACCAGGGGGAGAGCAGTACTTC.

The CDR3 coding sequence is TGTGCCAGCAGCCCCGACGGACTAGCGTACAGCACAGATACGCAGTATTTT. Protein sequence: CASSPDGLAYSTDTQYF. The rearrangement uses TRBV6-2 or TRBV6-3 and TRBJ2-3, with 9 bases aligning to TRBD2. Germline V lookup: CDR1 MNHEY, CDR2 SVGEGT. The J segment lost 0 bases and the V segment lost 6 bases, leaving 10 bases of the junction unmatched. The CDR3 is 17 residues long.

The rearrangement joins TRBV5-4 to TRBJ1-1, with 7 bases identical to TRBD1. Germline-derived CDR1 and CDR2 are SGHNT and YYREEE (reference sequence). V lost 6 bases, J lost 6 bases, and 8 bases stayed unmatched. The CDR3 covers 13 residues. CDR3 sequence reads: CASTLGTAAEAFF. In DNA form, the CDR3 reads TGTGCCAGCACCCTTGGGACAGCGGCTGAAGCTTTCTTT.

The chain employs TRBV3-1 (or the pseudogene TRBV3-2) and TRBJ2-3; TRBD1 aligns across 7 bases. Germline trimming cut 1 base from V and 2 bases from J; bases unmatched to any gene: 3. The CDR3 runs to 15 residues. Germline CDR1 and CDR2: LGHDT and YNNKEL (reference sequence). CDR3 nucleotide sequence: TGTGCCAGCAGCCAAGGGACAGGCTTCACAGATACGCAGTATTTT. This encodes CASSQGTGFTDTQYF.

This chain links TRBV3-1 (or the pseudogene TRBV3-2) with TRBJ2-7; 8 bases line up with TRBD1. CDR1 and CDR2 from the germline V gene are LGHDT and YNNKEL (reference sequence). This CDR3 is 15 amino acids long. Trimming took 1 base from V and 3 from J; bases not matched to a gene: 5. The CDR3 region is CASSQADRGIYEQYF. The CDR3 DNA is TGTGCCAGCAGCCAAGCAGACAGGGGAATCTACGAGCAGTACTTC.

In this sample, this clone turned up a few times. DNA for the CDR3: TGTGCCAGCAGAGCGGGACAAGACTACGAGCAGTACTTC. It translates to CASRAGQDYEQYF. The chain combines TRBV6-5 with TRBJ2-7; perhaps TRBD2 as D (7 bases). Looked up from germline, CDR1 is MNHEY and CDR2 is SVGAGI. The CDR3 loop spans 13 amino acids. V was trimmed by 6 bases and J by 3 bases, leaving 12 bases between them.

This clone has a handful of counts. This chain links TRBV11-2 with TRBJ2-5, with D perhaps TRBD1 (5 bases). This CDR3 region has 15 residues. Germline loops: CDR1 SGHAT, CDR2 FQNNGV. V dropped 2 bases and J dropped 0 bases, with 10 bases sitting between them. DNA of the CDR3: TGTGCCAGCAGCTTAAAGGACAACCACCAAGAGACCCAGTACTTC. Protein sequence: CASSLKDNHQETQYF.

DNA of the CDR3: TGTGCCAGCAGTGGGACAGGGTCTGGAAACACCATATATTTT. Its protein product is CASSGTGSGNTIYF. The chain couples TRBV2 to TRBJ1-3, with 8 positions matching TRBD1. CDR3 length: 14 residues. With V trimmed by 4 bases and J by 1 base, 0 bases remained unmatched. Germline V CDR1 and CDR2: SNHLY, FYNNEI.

The J gene is TRBJ2-5, the V gene TRBV5-4; 11 nucleotides agree with TRBD1. Trimming cost V 4 bases and J 3 bases; bases outside gene matches: 8. The CDR3 has 16 residues. Germline V gives CDR1 SGHNT, CDR2 YYREEE (reference sequence). The CDR3 spells CASSQGTGGREETQYF. The CDR3 DNA reads as TGTGCCAGCAGCCAAGGGACAGGGGGACGGGAAGAGACCCAGTACTTC. The full variable domain, its missing parts supplied by reference TRBV5-4 and TRBJ2-5, is ETGVTQSPTHLIKTRGQQVTLRCSSQSGHNTVSWYQQALGQGPQFIFQYYREEENGRGNFPPRFSGLQFPNYSSELNVNALELDDSALYLCASSQGTGGREETQYFGPGTRLLVL.

This CDR3 reads CASSGISMPGELFF. Written as DNA, the CDR3 is TGTGCCAGCAGCGGCATCTCAATGCCCGGGGAGCTGTTTTTT. V is TRBV7-8 and J is TRBJ2-2; D unresolved. This CDR3 is 14 amino acids long. Deletions cut 5 bases from V and 6 bases from J, with 13 bases between. From germline, CDR1 is SGHVS and CDR2 FQNEAQ.

The chain links TRBV6-5 to TRBJ1-2; 9 positions match TRBD1. With V trimmed by 4 bases and J by 8 bases, 5 bases remained unmatched. CDR1 and CDR2 (germline): MNHEY, SVGAGI. The CDR3 totals 13 residues. In nucleotides, the CDR3 is TGTGCCAGCAGTTCCGGGGACAGGGACGGCTACACCTTC. Translation: CASSSGDRDGYTF.

The chain joins TRBV9 to TRBJ1-6; no clear D. V was clipped by 3 bases and J by 6 bases, with 10 bases between them. CDR1 and CDR2 from the germline V gene are SGDLS and YYNGEE. The length of the CDR3 is 14 residues. The CDR3 sequence is CASSAGIGNSPLHF. The CDR3 region has the DNA TGTGCCAGCAGCGCAGGAATTGGTAATTCACCCCTCCACTTT. The full variable domain, rest sourced from reference TRBV9 and TRBJ1-6, is DSGVTQTPKHLITATGQRVTLRCSPRSGDLSVYWYQQSLDQGLQFLIQYYNGEERAKGNILERFSAQQFPDLHSELNLSSLELGDSALYFCASSAGIGNSPLHFGNGTRLTVT.

In its sample, this clone was seen many times. This chain uses TRBV3-1 (or the pseudogene TRBV3-2) with TRBJ1-2; D gene ambiguous. The V gene's germline CDR1 is LGHDT and CDR2 YNNKEL (reference sequence). The CDR3 runs 12 residues. V dropped 1 base and J dropped 9 bases, with 9 bases sitting between them. The CDR3 nucleotides read TGTGCCAGCAGCCAAGGCGAAATGAGCTACACCTTC. Translation: CASSQGEMSYTF.

This clone has a handful of counts. The chain couples TRBV7-2 to TRBJ1-1; possible D gene TRBD1, 5 bases. The germline gives CDR1 SGHTA, CDR2 FQGNSA. The CDR3 is made up of 15 amino acids. The V end lost 1 base, the J end lost 8 bases, and 17 bases lay between the germline ends. CDR3 region: CASSLGGVEGKEAFF. The CDR3 bases are TGTGCCAGCAGCTTAGGGGGGGTGGAAGGGAAGGAAGCTTTCTTT.

V and J are TRBV10-3 and TRBJ2-7; 9 nucleotides agree with TRBD2. Per germline, CDR1 ENHRY and CDR2 SYGVKD. This CDR3 comprises 13 residues. The junction had 3 bases not matched to a gene; V was cut back by 7 bases and J by 2 bases. CDR3 residues: CAIKGLAPYEQYF. The CDR3, as DNA: TGTGCCATCAAGGGACTAGCACCCTACGAGCAGTACTTC.

Regarding this clone: The same CDR3 can be traced to other DNA sequences in this sample. The CDR3 DNA follows: TGCGCCAGCAGCTTCGGTAGCTCTGGAAACACCATATATTTT. Residues: CASSFGSSGNTIYF. This chain uses TRBV5-1 with TRBJ1-3; D is unresolved. CDR3 length: 14 amino acids. Germline lookup yields CDR1 SGHRS and CDR2 YFSETQ. V lost 2 bases to trimming and J lost 0 bases, with 6 bases between them.

This clone was observed a handful of times. This CDR3 is also generated by other DNA sequences in the sample. The chain uses TRBV9 and TRBJ2-3, with D possibly being TRBD2 (5 bases). Germline V gene sequence: CDR1 SGDLS, CDR2 YYNGEE. Trimming pared 0 bases from V and 0 bases from J, leaving 8 bases between. CDR3 length: 15 residues. The CDR3 nucleotides are TGTGCCAGCAGCGTAGCGGGGATCAGCACAGATACGCAGTATTTT. It translates to CASSVAGISTDTQYF.

The chain has TRBV7-2 and TRBJ1-2; TRBD1 matches 9 bases. The V and J ends lost 4 bases and 7 bases, in that order; junction bases with no gene match: 7. CDR1 and CDR2 (germline): SGHTA, FQGNSA. The length of the CDR3 is 14 residues. As DNA, the CDR3 is TGTGCCAGCAGCTCCGGACAGGGGACAGGTGGCTACACCTTC. It is translated as CASSSGQGTGGYTF.

The chain employs TRBV2 and TRBJ2-2; 7 bases fit TRBD2. This CDR3 is 15 amino acids long. V shed 4 bases and J 5 bases; nucleotides not matched to a gene: 7. CDR1 is SNHLY and CDR2 is FYNNEI in the germline V gene. The CDR3 loop reads CASSGQAGWTGELFF. CDR3 nucleotides: TGTGCCAGCAGTGGTCAAGCGGGGTGGACCGGGGAGCTGTTTTTT.